Included here is one T cell receptor (beta chain) sequence, with context. The sample comes from a study of blood T cell repertoires in COVID-19. Profiling relied on immunoSEQ multiplex PCR, and the TCRdb table lists in-frame clones only, not all of them. The data contain under 150,000 clones, 70% to 90% of them singletons. V was trimmed by 7 bases and J by 7 bases, leaving 8 bases between them. The CDR3 contains 12 residues. In germline, CDR1 is MNHEY, CDR2 SVGAGI. This TCR was sampled from a woman in her forties or fifties who had recovered from COVID-19. V gene TRBV6-5 combines with J gene TRBJ1-6; weak D call: TRBD1 (5 bases). Sample: peripheral blood. CDR3 loop: CASMTANSPLHF. CDR3 DNA sequence: TGTGCCAGCATGACAGCAAATTCACCCCTCCACTTT.